These 29 T cell receptor beta chains share one sample of origin, sequenced in a study of OX40 agonist ivuxolimab in advanced cancers. The method was immunoSEQ multiplex PCR; TCRdb's version includes in-frame clones alone and lacks a portion of them. The top ten hold around 0.3% of the sample, which has about 98,000 clones, 85% to 95% seen once. The material sequenced was CD4+ or CD8+ T cells sorted from blood, taken in a trial of the OX40 agonist ivuxolimab. Receptor source: an adult with an advanced solid tumor such as melanoma, head and neck, liver or kidney cancer.

The rearrangement uses TRBV5-8 and TRBJ1-5, with D possibly matching TRBD1 (6 bases). The CDR3 is 17 amino acids. With 7 bases removed from V and 0 bases from J, the gap between germline ends came to 20 bases. Looked up from germline, CDR1 is SGHTS and CDR2 is YDEGEE. CDR3 sequence (DNA): TGTGCCAGCGTCCGGGACACTTATGATTATAGCAATCAGCCCCAGCATTTT. Protein: CASVRDTYDYSNQPQHF.

The chain couples TRBV19 to TRBJ2-3; D perhaps matches TRBD1 (5 bases). CDR1 and CDR2 from the germline V gene are LNHDA and SQIVND (reference sequence). CDR3 length: 15 residues. The V gene lost 3 bases and the J gene lost 3 bases, with 13 bases spanning the gap. The CDR3 sequence is CASSMSQGRTDTQYF. The CDR3 coding sequence is TGTGCCAGTAGTATGAGTCAGGGTAGGACAGATACGCAGTATTTT.

The V gene is TRBV19, the J gene TRBJ1-5; D gene unclear. There are 13 residues in the CDR3. The germline CDR1 and CDR2 sequences are LNHDA and SQIVND (reference sequence). Trimming cost V 1 base and J 8 bases, with 9 bases left between them. As DNA, the CDR3 is TGTGCCAGTAGTATAGGCGGAGGGAAGCCCCAGCATTTT. This codes for CASSIGGGKPQHF.

The chain has TRBV27 and TRBJ2-3, with D tentatively TRBD2 (6 bases). Germline CDR1 reads MNHEY; CDR2 reads SMNVEV (reference sequence). The CDR3 runs 13 residues. Trimming stripped 8 bases from V and 8 bases from J, with 17 bases between. For the CDR3, the DNA is TGTGCCAGCTCCACAGGAGGGTCCTCTACGCAGTATTTT. It specifies CASSTGGSSTQYF.

V is TRBV4-2 and J is TRBJ2-1, with 10 bases that match TRBD1. The germline gives CDR1 LGHNA, CDR2 YNFKEQ. The J segment lost 7 bases and the V segment lost 4 bases, leaving 10 bases of the junction unmatched. The CDR3 has 16 amino acids. CDR3 nucleotide sequence: TGTGCCAGCAGCCCTGACCGGGACAGGGGTTCGAATGAGCAGTTCTTC. It specifies CASSPDRDRGSNEQFF.

This sequence joins TRBV6-6 and TRBJ1-2, with D hard to call. Germline assignment: CDR1 MNHNY and CDR2 SVGAGI (reference sequence). CDR3 length equals 14 residues. V was clipped by 0 bases and J by 1 base, with 6 bases between them. The CDR3 nucleotides read TGTGCCAGCAGTTACTCGCACATTAACTATGGCTACACCTTC. As protein: CASSYSHINYGYTF.

The chain couples TRBV5-4 to TRBJ2-5; 8 nucleotides line up with TRBD1. Germline V gene lookup returns CDR1 SGHNT and CDR2 YYREEE (reference sequence). The ends lost 4 bases at V and 4 bases at J; junction bases unmatched: 3. This CDR3 comprises 13 residues. The CDR3: CASSPGQGETQYF. CDR3 coding DNA: TGTGCCAGCAGCCCTGGACAGGGAGAGACCCAGTACTTC. Full variable domain (outside the CDR3, taken from reference TRBV5-4 and TRBJ2-5): ETGVTQSPTHLIKTRGQQVTLRCSSQSGHNTVSWYQQALGQGPQFIFQYYREEENGRGNFPPRFSGLQFPNYSSELNVNALELDDSALYLCASSPGQGETQYFGPGTRLLVL.

The chain is built from TRBV11-2 and TRBJ2-5; TRBD2 matches 7 bases. Per germline, CDR1 SGHAT and CDR2 FQNNGV. V was clipped by 5 bases and J by 5 bases; unmatched bases: 11. There are 15 residues in the CDR3. The CDR3 spells CASSRGTTPGETQYF. In DNA, the CDR3 is TGTGCCAGCAGCCGCGGGACTACCCCTGGGGAGACCCAGTACTTC.

The chain combines TRBV15 with TRBJ2-5; 10 nucleotides agree with TRBD2. J lost 5 bases, V lost 0 bases, and 6 bases had no gene match. The CDR3 runs to 16 residues. Germline V lookup: CDR1 LNHNV, CDR2 YYDKDF (reference sequence). The CDR3 sequence is CATSRELAGSGETQYF. In nucleotides, the CDR3 is TGTGCCACCAGCAGAGAACTAGCGGGGAGTGGGGAGACCCAGTACTTC. Complete variable domain (other parts from reference TRBV15 and TRBJ2-5): DAMVIQNPRYQVTQFGKPVTLSCSQTLNHNVMYWYQQKSSQAPKLLFHYYDKDFNNEADTPDNFQSRRPNTSFCFLDIRSPGLGDTAMYLCATSRELAGSGETQYFGPGTRLLVL.

The chain has TRBV28 and TRBJ1-3; D is uncertain. With 5 bases removed from V and 0 bases from J, the gap between germline ends came to 5 bases. The CDR3 is 13 amino acids. Germline V gene lookup returns CDR1 MDHEN and CDR2 SYDVKM. The CDR3 here is CASSQSSGNTIYF. The CDR3 DNA reads as TGTGCCAGCAGTCAAAGCTCTGGAAACACCATATATTTT.

The CDR3 coding sequence is TGCGCCAGCAGCTTTGACAGGAAGGCCGAGCAGTACTTC. Its translation is CASSFDRKAEQYF. V gene TRBV5-1 combines with J gene TRBJ2-7, with D possibly matching TRBD1 (6 bases). V gave up 2 bases and J gave up 6 bases, with 12 bases separating them. CDR1 is SGHRS and CDR2 is YFSETQ in the germline V gene. This CDR3 has 13 residues. The variable domain in full, with the rest retrieved from reference TRBV5-1 and TRBJ2-7, is KAGVTQTPRYLIKTRGQQVTLSCSPISGHRSVSWYQQTPGQGLQFLFEYFSETQRNKGNFPGRFSGRQFSNSRSEMNVSTLELGDSALYLCASSFDRKAEQYFGPGTRLTVT.

J is TRBJ1-3 and V is TRBV11-2; D uncertain. The germline V and J ends were trimmed by 2 bases and 0 bases, with 11 bases remaining between them. The CDR3 sequence is 16 residues long. Per germline, CDR1 SGHAT and CDR2 FQNNGV. CDR3 loop: CASSLFPQNSGNTIYF. CDR3 sequence (DNA): TGTGCCAGCAGCTTATTTCCCCAGAACTCTGGAAACACCATATATTTT. Together with reference TRBV11-2 and TRBJ1-3, the CDR3 gives the full variable domain: EAGVAQSPRYKIIEKRQSVAFWCNPISGHATLYWYQQILGQGPKLLIQFQNNGVVDDSQLPKDRFSAERLKGVDSTLKIQPAKLEDSAVYLCASSLFPQNSGNTIYFGEGSWLTVV.

The rearrangement joins TRBV6-5 to TRBJ1-2; D is unclear. Germline V gene data show CDR1 as MNHEY and CDR2 as SVGAGI. This CDR3 is built from 15 residues. Trimming took off 2 bases at V and 4 bases at J, with 14 bases between the two ends. CDR3 protein: CASSYRVEGRYGYTF. The CDR3 coding sequence is TGTGCCAGCAGTTACCGGGTGGAAGGTCGCTATGGCTACACCTTC.

This clone was recorded once. This sequence joins TRBV5-1 and TRBJ2-3; 8 bases match TRBD2. Germline loops: CDR1 SGHRS, CDR2 YFSETQ. With V trimmed by 0 bases and J by 4 bases, 7 bases remained unmatched. The CDR3 has 16 residues. The CDR3: CASSLVSGSKADTQYF. The CDR3 nucleotides are TGCGCCAGCAGCTTGGTCAGCGGGAGTAAGGCAGATACGCAGTATTTT.

V gene TRBV6-5 combines with J gene TRBJ2-7, with TRBD2 matching over 7 bases. J gave up 2 bases and V 3 bases, and 7 bases lay outside the gene matches. The CDR3 loop spans 15 amino acids. Per germline, CDR1 MNHEY and CDR2 SVGAGI. The CDR3 spells CASSYRGDVAYEQYF. CDR3 DNA: TGTGCCAGCAGTTATCGGGGGGACGTAGCCTACGAGCAGTACTTC.

The genes are TRBV6-5 and TRBJ2-5; the D is unclear. The germline CDR1 and CDR2 sequences are MNHEY and SVGAGI. The CDR3 is 12 amino acids. Between the trimmed V and J ends, which lost 4 bases and 5 bases, there was a span of 8 bases. Here the CDR3 reads CASSSQTETQYF. CDR3 nucleotide sequence: TGTGCCAGCAGTTCCCAAACTGAGACCCAGTACTTC.

This rearrangement joins TRBV4-2 to TRBJ1-1; D is undetermined. In germline, CDR1 is LGHNA, CDR2 YNFKEQ. V shed 4 bases and J shed 2 bases, with 11 bases lying between them. The CDR3 loop spans 14 amino acids. In nucleotides, the CDR3 is TGTGCCAGCAGCCCCCGGACGATAAACACTGAAGCTTTCTTT. It encodes CASSPRTINTEAFF.

V and J are TRBV28 and TRBJ1-6; D is perhaps TRBD1 (5 bases). This CDR3 spans 16 amino acids. In germline, CDR1 is MDHEN, CDR2 SYDVKM. Trimming removed 3 bases at V and 7 bases at J, with 16 bases between. CDR3: CASSLRRGLGNSPLHF. DNA of the CDR3: TGTGCCAGCAGTTTGAGAAGGGGCCTGGGCAATTCACCCCTCCACTTT.

This clone has only one observation. This chain joins TRBV28 and TRBJ2-4; D could derive from TRBD1 or TRBD2 (5 bases each). V was shortened by 1 base and J by 8 bases, with 18 bases between the two germline ends. This CDR3 spans 16 amino acids. Germline lookup yields CDR1 MDHEN and CDR2 SYDVKM. CDR3 protein: CASSLSGFGGPHIQYF. The DNA of the CDR3 is TGTGCCAGCAGTTTATCCGGTTTTGGGGGACCCCACATTCAGTACTTC.

In DNA, the CDR3 is TGTGCCAGTAGTATTATGAACTATGGCTACACCTTC. Residues: CASSIMNYGYTF. The chain links TRBV19 to TRBJ1-2; D remains unclear. There are 12 residues in the CDR3. Trimming shortened V by 3 bases and J by 2 bases, and 4 bases separated the two germline ends. Per the germline V gene, CDR1 is LNHDA and CDR2 is SQIVND (reference sequence).

The chain joins TRBV6-5 to TRBJ2-1; the match to TRBD2 covers 7 bases. The CDR3 spans 15 residues. Germline V gene lookup returns CDR1 MNHEY and CDR2 SVGAGI. Trimming took 3 bases from V and 8 from J; bases not matched to a gene: 10. The CDR3 nucleotides are TGTGCCAGCAGTTATCGTACTAGCGTTTACGATGAGCAGTTCTTC. This sequence encodes CASSYRTSVYDEQFF.

This chain connects TRBV2 to TRBJ2-7; D is uncertain. There are 11 residues in the CDR3. Germline V CDR1 and CDR2: SNHLY, FYNNEI. The V gene lost 3 bases and the J gene lost 3 bases, with 3 bases spanning the gap. The CDR3 sequence: CASSDFYEQYV. The CDR3, as DNA: TGTGCCAGCAGTGACTTCTACGAGCAGTACGTC.

The V and J genes are TRBV6-5 and TRBJ2-1; possibly TRBD1 for D (5 bases). The CDR3 is 13 residues long. The ends were cut back, 5 bases at V and 6 bases at J, with 11 bases in the middle. The germline gives CDR1 MNHEY, CDR2 SVGAGI. CDR3 residues: CASSQRGINEQFF. CDR3 in DNA: TGTGCCAGCAGTCAAAGGGGAATCAATGAGCAGTTCTTC.

V usage is TRBV5-1 and J usage is TRBJ2-3; D ambiguous. Trimming took off 0 bases at V and 0 bases at J, with 8 bases between the two ends. The CDR3 loop spans 15 amino acids. The germline V gene encodes CDR1 SGHRS and CDR2 YFSETQ. CDR3 DNA sequence: TGCGCCAGCAGCTTGGACAGTACTAGCACAGATACGCAGTATTTT. The encoded protein is CASSLDSTSTDTQYF. Supplemented by reference TRBV5-1 and TRBJ2-3, the full variable domain reads KAGVTQTPRYLIKTRGQQVTLSCSPISGHRSVSWYQQTPGQGLQFLFEYFSETQRNKGNFPGRFSGRQFSNSRSEMNVSTLELGDSALYLCASSLDSTSTDTQYFGPGTRLTVL.

This clone was counted a single time. For the CDR3, the DNA is TGTGCCAGCAGCACGGGACAGGGGGCTAAGCAGCCCCAGCATTTT. Translating it yields CASSTGQGAKQPQHF. The chain employs TRBV6-6 and TRBJ1-5, with 12 nucleotides matching TRBD1. The CDR3 length is 15 residues. Unmatched junction bases numbered 7, after V lost 6 bases and J lost 7 bases. The germline V gene has CDR1 MNHNY and CDR2 SVGAGI (reference sequence).

V gene TRBV7-9 combines with J gene TRBJ2-1; 12 nucleotides match TRBD2. Losses at the gene ends were 3 bases for V and 0 bases for J; bases not matched to a gene: 6. This CDR3 contains 18 residues. Germline CDR1 reads SEHNR; CDR2 reads FQNEAQ (reference sequence). The CDR3 spells CASSLGTSGPGSYNEQFF. The CDR3 DNA reads TGTGCCAGCAGCTTGGGGACTAGCGGGCCAGGCTCCTACAATGAGCAGTTCTTC.

This clone was detected once. The gene calls are TRBV4-2 and TRBJ2-2, with D unresolved. V was trimmed by 1 base and J by 8 bases, leaving 11 bases between them. Germline assignment: CDR1 LGHNA and CDR2 YNFKEQ. CDR3 length equals 14 residues. The CDR3 sequence is CASSQAQKSGELFF. In DNA form, the CDR3 reads TGTGCCAGCAGCCAAGCCCAAAAATCTGGGGAGCTGTTTTTT.

This chain joins TRBV6-6 and TRBJ1-1; D is unresolved. V lost 5 bases and J lost 2, with 9 bases in between. The CDR3 runs to 13 residues. The germline V gene has CDR1 MNHNY and CDR2 SVGAGI (reference sequence). CDR3 amino acids: CASSRKINTEAFF. The CDR3 DNA follows: TGTGCCAGCAGTAGGAAAATTAACACTGAAGCTTTCTTT.

V gene TRBV9 combines with J gene TRBJ1-2; D remains unclear. CDR3 length equals 15 residues. Germline V CDR1 and CDR2: SGDLS, YYNGEE. V was cut by 4 bases and J by 4 bases, with 17 bases left in between. The CDR3: CASSRGEGPLYGYTF. CDR3 bases: TGTGCCAGCAGCAGAGGTGAAGGGCCCCTCTATGGCTACACCTTC.